These 28 T cell receptor beta chains originate from one sample sequenced in a study of blood T cells in healthy people across ages. Using a J-beta primer mix together with a sample-barcoded 5' primer, a second PCR was run for about 6 to 11 cycles. TCRdb fed the 5' RACE reads into MiXCR, producing one record per CDR3 protein. The sample shows about 1.6 million distinct CDR3 sequences, roughly 32% of them seen only once. Sequenced sample: blood. The receptors here all came from a woman under 40 in good health.

The V call is TRBV20-1, the J call TRBJ2-7; TRBD1 might be the D (6 bases). Germline assignment: CDR1 DFQATT and CDR2 SNEGSKA (reference sequence). Trimming removed 6 bases at V and 1 base at J, with 16 bases between. The CDR3 runs 14 residues. CDR3 coding DNA: TGCAGTGCCACCCCGGACAGACAGTCCTACGAGCAGTACTTC. This codes for CSATPDRQSYEQYF.

This clonotype turned up a few times. The V and J genes are TRBV12-3 or TRBV12-4 and TRBJ1-2, with 7 positions matching TRBD1. After removal of 5 bases from V and 3 bases from J, the junction contained 15 bases not matched to a gene. The CDR3 has 17 residues. The CDR3 DNA follows: TGTGCCAGCAGTCACTCATCGAGACAGGGAATGCACTATGGCTACACCTTC. Its translation is CASSHSSRQGMHYGYTF.

A note on this clonotype: One end of the junction varies from germline; a read error may be responsible. The rearrangement links TRBV29-1 to TRBJ2-1; D is possibly TRBD1 (5 bases). Germline V gene data show CDR1 as SQVTM and CDR2 as ANQGSEA. The CDR3 consists of 16 residues. In nucleotides, the CDR3 is TGCAGCATTGATGGGGTAAGACAGAGCTCCTACAATGAGCAGTTCTTC. It specifies CSIDGVRQSSYNEQFF.

There are many counts of this clonotype. The rearrangement joins TRBV5-1 to TRBJ2-5; tentative D call: TRBD1 (6 bases). Trimming cost V 2 bases and J 5 bases, with 13 bases left between them. CDR3 length: 14 amino acids. Germline V CDR1 and CDR2: SGHRS, YFSETQ. CDR3 sequence reads: CASSLQGSTETQYF. CDR3 sequence (DNA): TGCGCCAGCAGCTTACAGGGCAGTACGGAGACCCAGTACTTC.

CDR3 region: CASSRDQGGNSPLHF. CDR3 nucleotides: TGTGCCAGCAGTCGGGATCAGGGGGGGAATTCACCCCTCCACTTT. The genes are TRBV12-3 or TRBV12-4 and TRBJ1-6; 7 bases line up with TRBD1. The CDR3 is 15 residues long. V lost 5 bases and J lost 7; bases outside the gene matches: 8.

This chain uses TRBV4-1 with TRBJ2-6; D could derive from TRBD1 or TRBD2 (5 bases each). The germline V and J ends were trimmed by 0 bases and 0 bases, with 9 bases remaining between them. Germline-derived CDR1 and CDR2 are MGHRA and YSYEKL. This CDR3 has 17 residues. The CDR3 loop reads CASSQEMGDSGANVLTF. CDR3 bases: TGCGCCAGCAGCCAAGAGATGGGGGACTCTGGGGCCAACGTCCTGACTTTC.

This clonotype was seen only a few times. This sequence joins TRBV6-2 or TRBV6-3 and TRBJ2-1; the D is unclear. This CDR3 comprises 12 residues. Trimming pared 10 bases from V and 1 base from J, leaving 8 bases between. Germline values: CDR1 MNHEY, CDR2 SVGEGT. CDR3 loop: CAIAQSYNEQFF. The CDR3 bases are TGTGCCATCGCGCAATCCTACAATGAGCAGTTCTTC.

This clonotype was counted at least ten times. The V gene is TRBV29-1, the J gene TRBJ2-7; D is undetermined. Trimming took off 6 bases at V and 7 bases at J, with 13 bases between the two ends. From germline, CDR1 is SQVTM and CDR2 ANQGSEA. The CDR3 has 11 amino acids. This CDR3 reads CSVLTALEQYF. The CDR3 DNA is TGCAGCGTGCTGACGGCGTTGGAGCAGTACTTC.

The chain recombines TRBV18 with TRBJ2-4; TRBD1 aligns across 7 bases. The length of the CDR3 is 14 residues. Germline CDR1 and CDR2: KGHSH and LQKENI. With V trimmed by 3 bases and J by 4 bases, 3 bases remained unmatched. The CDR3 nucleotides are TGTGCCAGCTCACCCGGGACAGCTAAAAACATTCAGTACTTC. Its protein is CASSPGTAKNIQYF.

This chain connects TRBV12-3 or TRBV12-4 to TRBJ1-4; no definite D call. CDR3 size: 14 residues. The V end lost 3 bases, the J end lost 4 bases, and 9 bases lay between the germline ends. The chain's CDR3 is CASSFEPFNEKLFF. The CDR3 DNA is TGTGCCAGCAGTTTCGAGCCTTTTAATGAAAAACTGTTTTTT.

The rearrangement links TRBV20-1 to TRBJ2-1; D might be TRBD1 (6 bases). The V end lost 3 bases, the J end lost 7 bases, and 22 bases lay between the germline ends. Looked up from germline, CDR1 is DFQATT and CDR2 is SNEGSKA (reference sequence). This CDR3 is built from 16 residues. The CDR3 sequence: CSASSFLQGPQNEQFF. In DNA form, the CDR3 reads TGCAGTGCTAGTTCTTTCCTCCAGGGGCCCCAGAATGAGCAGTTCTTC.

The V call is TRBV12-3 or TRBV12-4, the J call TRBJ2-1; 8 bases line up with TRBD2. The CDR3 runs to 17 residues. The ends lost 7 bases at V and 1 base at J; junction bases unmatched: 12. The CDR3 region has the DNA TGTGCCAGCAATCCCCTTCCGGGACTAGGTTCCTACAATGAGCAGTTCTTC. Translating it yields CASNPLPGLGSYNEQFF.

This clonotype was counted many times. The V and J genes are TRBV29-1 and TRBJ2-5, with D uncertain. The germline CDR1 and CDR2 sequences are SQVTM and ANQGSEA. V gave up 8 bases and J gave up 11 bases, with 21 bases separating them. The CDR3 contains 12 residues. The chain's CDR3 is CSILISGPAQYF. In DNA form, the CDR3 reads TGCAGCATATTGATCTCGGGTCCCGCGCAGTACTTC. Variable domain in full (rest from reference TRBV29-1 and TRBJ2-5): SAVISQKPSRDICQRGTSLTIQCQVDSQVTMMFWYRQQPGQSLTLIATANQGSEATYESGFVIDKFPISRPNLTFSTLTVSNMSPEDSSIYLCSILISGPAQYFGPGTRLLVL.

The J gene is TRBJ2-1, the V gene TRBV4-3; maybe TRBD1 (6 bases). This CDR3 is built from 15 residues. Germline V lookup: CDR1 LGHNA, CDR2 YSLEER. V lost 0 bases to trimming and J lost 2 bases, with 8 bases between them. CDR3 sequence reads: CASSQDYRAYNEQFF. The CDR3 DNA follows: TGCGCCAGCAGCCAAGATTACAGGGCCTACAATGAGCAGTTCTTC.

CDR3 loop: CASSLLGTGPNEQFF. The CDR3 DNA follows: TGTGCCAGCAGTTTACTCGGGACAGGGCCAAATGAGCAGTTCTTC. The rearrangement joins TRBV27 to TRBJ2-1; 9 bases align to TRBD1. The CDR3 is 15 amino acids. In germline, CDR1 is MNHEY, CDR2 SMNVEV (reference sequence). Losses at the gene ends were 2 bases for V and 7 bases for J; bases not matched to a gene: 6.

The rearrangement joins TRBV7-2 to TRBJ2-5, with 10 bases fitting TRBD2. V shed 4 bases and J 5 bases; nucleotides not matched to a gene: 13. The CDR3 is 17 amino acids. CDR1 SGHTA and CDR2 FQGNSA come from the germline V gene. This CDR3 reads CASSWQRLAGDRETQYF. The CDR3 DNA reads as TGTGCCAGCAGCTGGCAACGGCTAGCGGGAGACCGGGAGACCCAGTACTTC. The full variable domain, rest sourced from reference TRBV7-2 and TRBJ2-5, is GAGVSQSPSNKVTEKGKDVELRCDPISGHTALYWYRQSLGQGLEFLIYFQGNSAPDKSGLPSDRFSAERTGGSVSTLTIQRTQQEDSAVYLCASSWQRLAGDRETQYFGPGTRLLVL.

There are a few counts of this clonotype. V gene TRBV20-1 combines with J gene TRBJ2-3; 7 bases agree with TRBD2. Germline CDR1 and CDR2: DFQATT and SNEGSKA (reference sequence). Trimming cost V 1 base and J 3 bases; bases outside gene matches: 1. The CDR3 consists of 13 residues. CDR3 sequence reads: CSARAAGTDTQYF. CDR3 DNA sequence: TGCAGTGCTAGAGCAGCGGGAACAGATACGCAGTATTTT.

This chain connects TRBV3-1 to TRBJ1-2; D uncertain. Trimming left V 3 bases short and J 5 bases short, with 10 bases between. CDR1 is LGHDT and CDR2 is YNNKEL in the germline V gene (reference sequence). The CDR3 extends over 13 amino acids. CDR3 sequence (DNA): TGTGCCAGCAGCCAGGGCAGAAGATATGGCTACACCTTC. Protein product: CASSQGRRYGYTF. Variable domain in full (rest from reference TRBV3-1 and TRBJ1-2): DTAVSQTPKYLVTQMGNDKSIKCEQNLGHDTMYWYKQDSKKFLKIMFSYNNKELIINETVPNRFSPKSPDKAHLNLHINSLELGDSAVYFCASSQGRRYGYTFGSGTRLTVV.

There are a few counts of this clonotype. The gene calls are TRBV2 and TRBJ2-2; 7 positions match TRBD1. The CDR3 sequence is 14 residues long. Germline CDR1 and CDR2: SNHLY and FYNNEI. After removal of 7 bases from V and 2 bases from J, the junction contained 4 bases not matched to a gene. CDR3 sequence: CASMRGLNTGELFF. The CDR3 DNA reads TGTGCCAGCATGAGGGGGCTTAACACCGGGGAGCTGTTTTTT.

The gene calls are TRBV5-1 and TRBJ2-7; D perhaps matches TRBD1 (7 bases). Trimming removed 4 bases from V and 3 bases from J, with 20 bases in between. The germline V gene encodes CDR1 SGHRS and CDR2 YFSETQ. The CDR3 length is 16 residues. The CDR3 sequence: CASSHRGGTVSYEQYF. The CDR3 coding sequence is TGCGCCAGCAGCCACAGGGGCGGGACAGTCAGCTACGAGCAGTACTTC.

J is TRBJ1-2 and V is TRBV2, with D uncertain. The CDR3 extends over 15 amino acids. In germline, CDR1 is SNHLY, CDR2 FYNNEI. The V and J ends lost 1 base and 1 base respectively, with 10 bases between them. CDR3 DNA: TGTGCCAGCAGTGAAGTAAGAGGGAGTAACTATGGCTACACCTTC. Protein sequence: CASSEVRGSNYGYTF.

The chain is built from TRBV5-1 and TRBJ1-2; 7 nucleotides agree with TRBD1. The V gene end was trimmed by 4 bases and the J gene end by 5 bases; junction bases not matched to a gene: 14. This CDR3 has 16 residues. Per germline, CDR1 SGHRS and CDR2 YFSETQ. The CDR3, as DNA: TGCGCCAGCAGCCAAACAGGGGACCTACAGATATATGGCTACACCTTC. Translated: CASSQTGDLQIYGYTF.

Here the CDR3 reads CSVGTDTGELFF. Written as DNA, the CDR3 is TGCAGCGTGGGGACAGATACCGGGGAGCTGTTTTTT. The chain employs TRBV29-1 and TRBJ2-2, with 7 positions matching TRBD1. The V gene's germline CDR1 is SQVTM and CDR2 ANQGSEA. V lost 6 bases to trimming and J lost 5 bases; unmatched junction nucleotides: 3. This CDR3 spans 12 amino acids.

This clonotype was seen many times. The genes are TRBV27 and TRBJ2-1; D might be TRBD2 (5 bases). V shed 2 bases and J shed 5 bases, with 13 bases lying between them. The CDR3 totals 15 residues. The germline CDR1 and CDR2 sequences are MNHEY and SMNVEV (reference sequence). CDR3 in amino acids: CASSLQRTSNNEQFF. The CDR3 DNA follows: TGTGCCAGCAGTTTACAGAGAACTAGTAACAATGAGCAGTTCTTC.

The rearrangement links TRBV28 to TRBJ1-1; no firm D call. Looked up from germline, CDR1 is MDHEN and CDR2 is SYDVKM. Trimming removed 5 bases at V and 11 bases at J, with 21 bases between. The CDR3 extends over 14 amino acids. The CDR3 DNA sequence: TGTGCCAGCAGTCGCCGGGCCACGATTAGGGAGGCTTTCTTT. The encoded protein is CASSRRATIREAFF.

This chain uses TRBV6-1 with TRBJ2-5, with D perhaps given as TRBD1 or TRBD2 (6 bases each). Per the germline V gene, CDR1 is MNHNS and CDR2 is SASEGT. This CDR3 spans 14 amino acids. The V gene lost 3 bases and the J gene lost 7 bases, with 15 bases spanning the gap. The CDR3 loop is CASSEPTGRTTQYF. The CDR3 DNA reads TGTGCCAGCAGTGAGCCAACAGGGAGGACGACCCAGTACTTC.

This clonotype has only a few counts. The chain employs TRBV20-1 and TRBJ1-6; 8 bases line up with TRBD1. The germline gives CDR1 DFQATT, CDR2 SNEGSKA (reference sequence). The V and J ends lost 4 bases and 8 bases, in that order; junction bases with no gene match: 16. CDR3 length: 17 residues. The CDR3 region is CSAIDVTRQGFYSPLHF. In DNA form, the CDR3 reads TGCAGTGCTATAGATGTAACTCGACAGGGGTTTTATTCACCCCTCCACTTT.

This clonotype was seen only a few times. The gene calls are TRBV7-3 and TRBJ2-5; tentative D call: TRBD1 (6 bases). This CDR3 is built from 15 residues. V was clipped by 5 bases and J by 1 base, with 14 bases between them. Germline V lookup: CDR1 SGHTA, CDR2 FQGTGA. CDR3 protein: CASSPDGQLQETQYF. The CDR3 nucleotides are TGTGCCAGCAGCCCCGACGGACAGCTCCAAGAGACCCAGTACTTC.